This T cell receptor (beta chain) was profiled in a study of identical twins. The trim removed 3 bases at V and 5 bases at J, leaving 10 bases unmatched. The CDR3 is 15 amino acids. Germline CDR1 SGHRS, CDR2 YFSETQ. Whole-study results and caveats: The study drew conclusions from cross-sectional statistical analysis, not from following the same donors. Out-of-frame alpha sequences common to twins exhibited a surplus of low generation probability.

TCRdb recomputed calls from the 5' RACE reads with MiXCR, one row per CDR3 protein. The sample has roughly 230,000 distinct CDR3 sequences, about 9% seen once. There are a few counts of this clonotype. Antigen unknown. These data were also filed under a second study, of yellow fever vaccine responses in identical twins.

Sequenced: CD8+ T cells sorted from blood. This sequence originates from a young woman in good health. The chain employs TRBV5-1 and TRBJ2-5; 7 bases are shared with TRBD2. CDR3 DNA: TGCGCCAGCAGCTCGGAACCGGGAGGCAGCGAGACCCAGTACTTC. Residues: CASSSEPGGSETQYF.